This T cell receptor (beta chain) was recorded in a study of spatial heterogeneity in lung cancer. As for the study in general: The study observed each unique TCR and UMI combination more than ten times on average in raw reads.

Study-level findings and limits: Among blood samples, ubiquitous expanded tumor TCRs appeared more at resection than at follow-up.

Time point of the sample: sample taken at primary tumor resection. Sequencing covered unsorted whole RNA taken from tumor, nontumor lung or frozen PBMC. The 60 to 80 donors had untreated early-stage non-small cell lung cancer. This CDR3 is 13 amino acids long. Germline CDR1 and CDR2: SQVTM and ANQGSEA. V lost 4 bases and J lost 4, with 14 bases in between. On this clonotype itself: Its specificity is unknown.

All TCR cDNA molecules were individually tagged with a unique molecular identifier. TCRdb redid the calling of the 5' RACE reads with MiXCR, one entry per CDR3 protein. There are 12,000 or so distinct CDR3 sequences in the sample; roughly 13% occur only once, and approximately 2.4% lies in the top ten. The source material was PBMCs, sampled at surgery. The rearrangement joins TRBV29-1 to TRBJ2-7; D may be TRBD2 (6 bases). The sequence was obtained from a female donor with early-stage non-small cell lung cancer. The CDR3 region has the DNA TGCAGCGTTGGGCTAGCGATAGCATACGAGCAGTACTTC. Translation gives CSVGLAIAYEQYF.